These 2 T cell receptor beta chains originate from one sample sequenced in a study of CD8 T cells in Susac syndrome. The authors reverse transcribed roughly 0.5 to 1 ug RNA with random hexamers. TCRdb re-called the immunoSEQ multiplex PCR reads through MiXCR, storing one row per CDR3 protein. The sample includes about 140,000 distinct CDR3 sequences, around 93% of them seen just once. Specimen: CD4+ T cells from PBMCs. The receptors stem from a human donor with Susac syndrome.

This clonotype was observed a single time. This chain joins TRBV20-1 and TRBJ1-4, with a possible D match to TRBD1 (6 bases). V dropped 5 bases and J dropped 0 bases, with 10 bases sitting between them. The CDR3 totals 14 residues. Germline CDR1 is DFQATT and CDR2 is SNEGSKA (reference sequence). CDR3 coding DNA: TGCAGTGCTTTGGACAGCGCAACTAATGAAAAACTGTTTTTT. This sequence encodes CSALDSATNEKLFF.

This clonotype was found once. The chain joins TRBV20-1 to TRBJ1-1, with D uncertain. Germline CDR1 reads DFQATT; CDR2 reads SNEGSKA (reference sequence). Trimming stripped 1 base from V and 3 bases from J, with 12 bases between. The CDR3 has 14 amino acids. Here the CDR3 reads CSARVENSDTEAFF. The CDR3 DNA reads TGCAGTGCTAGAGTAGAAAACAGCGACACTGAAGCTTTCTTT.